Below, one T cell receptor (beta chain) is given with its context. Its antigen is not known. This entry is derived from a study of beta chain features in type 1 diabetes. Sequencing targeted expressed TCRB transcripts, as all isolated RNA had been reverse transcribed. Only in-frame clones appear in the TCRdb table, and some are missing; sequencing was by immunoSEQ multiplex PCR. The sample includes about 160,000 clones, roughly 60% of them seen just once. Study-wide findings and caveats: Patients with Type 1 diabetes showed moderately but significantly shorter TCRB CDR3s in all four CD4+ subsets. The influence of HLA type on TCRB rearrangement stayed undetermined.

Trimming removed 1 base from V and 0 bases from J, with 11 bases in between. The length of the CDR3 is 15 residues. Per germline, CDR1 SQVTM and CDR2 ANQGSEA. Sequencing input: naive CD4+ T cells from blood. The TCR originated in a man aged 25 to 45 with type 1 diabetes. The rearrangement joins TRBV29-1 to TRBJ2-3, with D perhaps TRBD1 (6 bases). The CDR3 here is CSVEGGQRSTDTQYF. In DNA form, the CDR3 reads TGCAGCGTTGAAGGGGGGCAGAGGAGCACAGATACGCAGTATTTT.